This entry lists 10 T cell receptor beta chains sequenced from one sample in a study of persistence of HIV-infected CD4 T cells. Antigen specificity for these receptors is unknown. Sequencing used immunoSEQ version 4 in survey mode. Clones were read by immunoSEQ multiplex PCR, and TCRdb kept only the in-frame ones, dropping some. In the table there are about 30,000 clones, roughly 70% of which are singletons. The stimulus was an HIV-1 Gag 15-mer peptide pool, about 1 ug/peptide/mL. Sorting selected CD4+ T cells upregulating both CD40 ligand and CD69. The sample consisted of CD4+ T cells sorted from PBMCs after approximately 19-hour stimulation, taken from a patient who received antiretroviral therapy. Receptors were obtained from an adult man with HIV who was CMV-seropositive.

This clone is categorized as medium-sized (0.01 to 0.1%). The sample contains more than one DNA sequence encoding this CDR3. The chain's CDR3 is CASSLGQSNTGELFF. The CDR3 DNA sequence: TGCGCCAGCAGCTTGGGGCAATCGAACACCGGGGAGCTGTTTTTT. The chain joins TRBV5-1 to TRBJ2-2; D not resolved. Germline loops: CDR1 SGHRS, CDR2 YFSETQ. Trimming stripped 0 bases from V and 0 bases from J, with 6 bases between. CDR3 size: 15 residues.

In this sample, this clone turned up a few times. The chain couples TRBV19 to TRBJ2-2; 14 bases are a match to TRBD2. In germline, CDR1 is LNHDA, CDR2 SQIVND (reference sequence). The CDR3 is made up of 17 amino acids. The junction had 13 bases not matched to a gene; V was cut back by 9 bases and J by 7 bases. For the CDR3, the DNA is TGTGCCAGCCAGATGACTAGCGGGGGGGCCGGTGGCGGGGAGCTGTTTTTT. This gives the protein CASQMTSGGAGGGELFF.

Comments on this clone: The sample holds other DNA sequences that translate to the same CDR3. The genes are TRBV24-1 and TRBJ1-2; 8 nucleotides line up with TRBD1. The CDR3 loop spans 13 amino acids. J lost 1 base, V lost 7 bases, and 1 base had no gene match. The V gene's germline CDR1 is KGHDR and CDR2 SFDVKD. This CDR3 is CATSGQGNYGYTF. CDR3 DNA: TGTGCCACCAGCGGACAGGGTAACTATGGCTACACCTTC.

As DNA, the CDR3 is TGTGCCAGCAGCCCGGGGACGGTGCACACCTTC. Protein sequence: CASSPGTVHTF. This chain connects TRBV3-1 (or the pseudogene TRBV3-2) to TRBJ1-2; D possibly corresponds to TRBD1 (5 bases). The germline CDR1 and CDR2 sequences are LGHDT and YNNKEL (reference sequence). The CDR3 runs 11 residues. Trimming took off 4 bases at V and 12 bases at J, with 12 bases between the two ends.

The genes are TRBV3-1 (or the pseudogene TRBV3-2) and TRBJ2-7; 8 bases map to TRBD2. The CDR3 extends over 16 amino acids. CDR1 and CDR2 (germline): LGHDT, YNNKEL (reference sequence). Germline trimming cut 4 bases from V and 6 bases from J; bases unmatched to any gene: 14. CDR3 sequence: CASSPITGGPSGEQYF. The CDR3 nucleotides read TGTGCCAGCAGCCCTATAACGGGGGGGCCATCAGGCGAGCAGTACTTC.

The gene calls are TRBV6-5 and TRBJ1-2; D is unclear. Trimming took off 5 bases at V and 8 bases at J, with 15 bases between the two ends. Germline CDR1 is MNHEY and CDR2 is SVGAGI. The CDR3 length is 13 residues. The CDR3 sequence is CASSNPGVGGYTF. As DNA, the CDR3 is TGTGCCAGCAGTAACCCTGGGGTCGGCGGCTACACCTTC.

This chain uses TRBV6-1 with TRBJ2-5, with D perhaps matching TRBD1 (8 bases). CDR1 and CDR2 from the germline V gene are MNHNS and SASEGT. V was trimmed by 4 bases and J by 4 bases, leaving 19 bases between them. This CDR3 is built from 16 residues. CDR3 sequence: CASSGSNRGEGETQYF. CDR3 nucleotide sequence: TGTGCCAGCAGTGGGTCTAACAGGGGGGAGGGAGAGACCCAGTACTTC.

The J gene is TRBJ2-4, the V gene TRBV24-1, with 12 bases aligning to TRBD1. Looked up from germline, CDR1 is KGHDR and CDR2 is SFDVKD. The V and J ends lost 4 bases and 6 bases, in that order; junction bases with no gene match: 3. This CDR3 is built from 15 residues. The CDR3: CATSDPGQGANIQYF. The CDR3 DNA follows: TGTGCCACCAGTGACCCGGGACAGGGGGCAAACATTCAGTACTTC.

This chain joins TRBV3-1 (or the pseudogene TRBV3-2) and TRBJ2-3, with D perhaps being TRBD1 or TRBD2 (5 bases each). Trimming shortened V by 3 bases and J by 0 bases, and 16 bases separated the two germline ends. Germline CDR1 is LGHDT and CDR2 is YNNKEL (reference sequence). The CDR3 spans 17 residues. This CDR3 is CASSQALGTSSTDTQYF. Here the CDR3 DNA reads TGTGCCAGCAGCCAGGCCCTAGGGACCTCTAGCACAGATACGCAGTATTTT.

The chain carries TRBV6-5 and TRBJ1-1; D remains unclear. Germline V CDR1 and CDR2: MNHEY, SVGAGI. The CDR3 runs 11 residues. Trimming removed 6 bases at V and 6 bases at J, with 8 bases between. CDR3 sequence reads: CASRYMAEAFF. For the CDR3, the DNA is TGTGCCAGCAGGTATATGGCTGAAGCTTTCTTT.